The clone carrying this TCR beta chain was observed a few times. This sample was taken from a study of blood T cell repertoires in COVID-19. Assay: immunoSEQ multiplex PCR; the TCRdb copy retains only in-frame clones and omits some. Of 180,000 or so clones in the sample, 80% to 90% were seen once. Germline V gene data show CDR1 as MDHEN and CDR2 as SYDVKM. V lost 3 bases to trimming and J lost 6 bases, with 12 bases between them. This CDR3 has 14 amino acids. This rearrangement joins TRBV28 to TRBJ2-1; the D is unclear. The receptor was derived from a man between 60 and 75 years old with acute or convalescent COVID-19. Sequencing was performed on peripheral blood. CDR3 sequence (DNA): TGTGCCAGCAGTTTTGAACCTAGGATCAATGAGCAGTTCTTC. Protein product: CASSFEPRINEQFF.